A selection of T cell receptor beta chains follows, all from one sample in a study of cytomegalovirus exposure and HLA in healthy donors. Clones were read by immunoSEQ multiplex PCR, and TCRdb kept only the in-frame ones, dropping some. The sample yields 150,000 to 200,000 clones, about 85% seen once. Material: PBMCs. Source of these receptors: a young man in good health and CMV-seropositive. The CDR3 runs from the conserved cysteine through the conserved F or W. The D gene is left open where the match is weak. The size field is filled for only some rows; it gives once, few, many or a size class.

CDR3 DNA | CDR3 protein | V gene | D gene | clone size | J gene
TGTGCCAGCCAAAAAGGCGCTAGCCTCACCGGGGAGCTGTTTTTT | CASQKGASLTGELFF | TRBV2 | . | . | TRBJ2-2
TGTGCCAGCAGTTACGAGGGGGGCAGGGGGCTTTATGGCTACACCTTC | CASSYEGGRGLYGYTF | TRBV6-6 | TRBD1 | . | TRBJ1-2
TGTGCCAGCTCACCTCAGGGGAATACTGAAGCTTTCTTT | CASSPQGNTEAFF | TRBV18 | . | . | TRBJ1-1
TGTGCCTGGGGGAAAGGGGACAACTACGAGCAGTACTTC | CAWGKGDNYEQYF | TRBV30 | . | once | TRBJ2-7
TGTGCTAGTGGTTCGACTGCCGCCAGTCGGGGACTAGCGGGAGGGCCGGCCCAGTACTTC | CASGSTAASRGLAGGPAQYF | TRBV12-5 | TRBD2 | . | TRBJ2-5
TGCGCCAGCAGCTTGATGGGAGGGCCAGCGGATACGCAGTATTTT | CASSLMGGPADTQYF | TRBV5-1 | TRBD2 | . | TRBJ2-3
TGTGCTAGTGGTGCTGGACTAGCGGGAGTGATTGAGCAGTTCTTC | CASGAGLAGVIEQFF | TRBV12-5 | TRBD2 | . | TRBJ2-1
TGTGCCAGCAGTCCCTATCCCCGAACAGGGAACTATGGCTACACCTTC | CASSPYPRTGNYGYTF | TRBV27 | . | . | TRBJ1-2
TGTGCCAGCAGCCGACAGGGCGTTAACGGGGAGCTGTTTTTT | CASSRQGVNGELFF | TRBV7-2 | TRBD1 | . | TRBJ2-2
TGTGCCAGCAGCTTGGCCCCCACAGAAAATGAAAAACTGTTTTTT | CASSLAPTENEKLFF | TRBV7-9 | . | . | TRBJ1-4
TGTGCCAGCAGTTACCAGGGACAATCCTACAATGAGCAGTTCTTC | CASSYQGQSYNEQFF | TRBV27 | . | . | TRBJ2-1
TGCGCCAGCAGCTGGCGGACAGACCGACAAGAGACCCAGTACTTC | CASSWRTDRQETQYF | TRBV5-1 | . | . | TRBJ2-5
TGTGCCAGCAGCCAAGTTCGGAACACTGAAGCTTTCTTT | CASSQVRNTEAFF | TRBV14 | . | . | TRBJ1-1
TGTGCCAGCAGCTTAGCCGGGACTAGCTTTCTGGACATTCAGTACTTC | CASSLAGTSFLDIQYF | TRBV7-8 | TRBD2 | . | TRBJ2-4
TGTGCCAGCAGTGAAGGGGTCGGGGGATCCTACGAGCAGTACTTC | CASSEGVGGSYEQYF | TRBV6-1 | . | . | TRBJ2-7
TGCGCCAGCAGCTTGGGGGGACTAGCGGGAGGACGCACAGATACGCAGTATTTT | CASSLGGLAGGRTDTQYF | TRBV5-1 | TRBD2 | . | TRBJ2-3
TGCGCCAGCAGCTTGATGACAGCTAGCACAGATACGCAGTATTTT | CASSLMTASTDTQYF | TRBV5-1 | . | . | TRBJ2-3
TGTGCCAGCAGCCAAGCTTCTGGAAACACCATATATTTT | CASSQASGNTIYF | TRBV14 | . | . | TRBJ1-3
TGTGCCAGCAGTTTCGAGACTAGCTCTGATGAGCAGTTCTTC | CASSFETSSDEQFF | TRBV27 | TRBD2 | . | TRBJ2-1
TGTGCCAGCAACCCGACAGGGTCCTACGAGCAGTACTTC | CASNPTGSYEQYF | TRBV11-2 | TRBD1 | . | TRBJ2-7
TGCGCCAGCGAAAGACAGGGGTCATACGAGCAGTACTTC | CASERQGSYEQYF | TRBV10-2 | TRBD1 | . | TRBJ2-7
TGTGCCAGTAGTATAGGACAGGGCTGGACTGAAGCTTTCTTT | CASSIGQGWTEAFF | TRBV19 | TRBD1 | . | TRBJ1-1
TGCGCCAGCAGCCAGTGGGACAGGGGCACGACCAAAGAGACCCAGTACTTC | CASSQWDRGTTKETQYF | TRBV4-1 | TRBD1 | . | TRBJ2-5
TGTGCCAGTAGTAATAGCGGGGGCCCAAACATTCAGTACTTC | CASSNSGGPNIQYF | TRBV19 | TRBD2 | . | TRBJ2-4
TGTGCCAGCAGCGGTAGCGGGAGCACAGATACGCAGTATTTT | CASSGSGSTDTQYF | TRBV13 | TRBD2 | . | TRBJ2-3
TGTGCCAGCAGTCACTTAGCGGGAGGGCCCTATAATGAGCAGTTCTTC | CASSHLAGGPYNEQFF | TRBV27 | TRBD2 | . | TRBJ2-1
TGCGCCAGCAGCCAACTACCTCGACTAGCCGAGCAGTTCTTC | CASSQLPRLAEQFF | TRBV4-3 | TRBD2 | few | TRBJ2-1
TGCGCCAGCAGTGGGGGAAGGAGGGGTTACAATGAGCAGTTCTTC | CASSGGRRGYNEQFF | TRBV10-2 | . | . | TRBJ2-1
TGTGCCAGCAGCTTAACTGGAGACTCCTACGAGCAGTACTTC | CASSLTGDSYEQYF | TRBV7-3 | . | . | TRBJ2-7
TGTGCCAGCAGTTTCTTAGCGGGAGACCACAATGAGCAGTTCTTC | CASSFLAGDHNEQFF | TRBV6-5 | TRBD2 | . | TRBJ2-1
TGTGCCACCAGCAGAGAGGACAGGCGTTACTCTGGAAACACCATATATTTT | CATSREDRRYSGNTIYF | TRBV15 | TRBD1 | . | TRBJ1-3
TGTGCCAGCAGTGTCCTAAATGAAAAACTGTTTTTT | CASSVLNEKLFF | TRBV2 | . | . | TRBJ1-4
TGTGCCAGCAGTGAATATCTGGGAGGCCGTGAAGCTTTCTTT | CASSEYLGGREAFF | TRBV6-1 | . | many | TRBJ1-1
TGCGCCAGCAGTGACTTGCCGGGAGGACTAAATGAAAAACTGTTTTTT | CASSDLPGGLNEKLFF | TRBV10-2 | . | . | TRBJ1-4
TGTGCCAGCAACGAAATCCCGGGGGGAGAAGGCTACACCTTC | CASNEIPGGEGYTF | TRBV6-5 | . | . | TRBJ1-2
TGTGCCAGCAGTTACCCCGGGACCGGGGAGCTGTTTTTT | CASSYPGTGELFF | TRBV6-6 | . | once | TRBJ2-2
TGCGCCAGCAGCTTGGGATCTAGCGGGGGGGCAGAAGAGCAGTTCTTC | CASSLGSSGGAEEQFF | TRBV5-1 | TRBD2 | . | TRBJ2-1
TGCGCCAGCAGCTTGATCTGGGGAGCTGCGGATACGCAGTATTTT | CASSLIWGAADTQYF | TRBV5-1 | . | few | TRBJ2-3
TGTGCCAGCAGCACGATGCGGGGCTCTGGAAACACCATATATTTT | CASSTMRGSGNTIYF | TRBV5-4 | . | . | TRBJ1-3
TGTGCCATCAGATCCGACAGGGTTGTAGATGGCTACACCTTC | CAIRSDRVVDGYTF | TRBV10-3 | TRBD1 | . | TRBJ1-2
TGTGCCAGCAGCTTGGCAGGGGCAGTTGAGACCCAGTACTTC | CASSLAGAVETQYF | TRBV7-9 | . | once | TRBJ2-5
TGTTCCAGCAGCTTATACCTGGGACTACAAGAGACCCAGTACTTC | CSSSLYLGLQETQYF | TRBV7-9 | TRBD2 | . | TRBJ2-5
TGTGCCTCCTCGAACCGGGACAGGGGCCCCTACGAGCAGTACTTC | CASSNRDRGPYEQYF | TRBV10-3 | TRBD1 | . | TRBJ2-7
TGCGCCAGCAGCCCCCGGACAGGGTGGTCCGGGGAGCTGTTTTTT | CASSPRTGWSGELFF | TRBV4-3 | TRBD1 | few | TRBJ2-2
TGTGCCATCAGTGAGTCTGGACAGGGTTGGCTCGGCTACACCTTC | CAISESGQGWLGYTF | TRBV10-3 | TRBD1 | . | TRBJ1-2
TGTGCCAGCAGTTCCCAGGGGAGAGCTAACTATGGCTACACCTTC | CASSSQGRANYGYTF | TRBV2 | . | once | TRBJ1-2
TGTGCCAGCAGTCTGGGACAGGTACCAGCCGCGGAGCAGTTCTTC | CASSLGQVPAAEQFF | TRBV27 | TRBD1 | few | TRBJ2-1